Listed below are T cell receptor beta chains from one sample, sequenced in a study of Graves' ophthalmopathy and Graves' hyperthyroidism. Each CDR3 protein gets one entry after TCRdb re-called the multiplex PCR reads with MiXCR. The sample carries roughly 400,000 distinct CDR3 sequences, around 17% recorded once. The material sequenced was peripheral blood. The receptor source for this set is a woman between 18 and 29 years old with Graves' ophthalmopathy. CDR3s include the opening cysteine and the closing phenylalanine or tryptophan. Fields, in order: D gene, V gene, clone size, J gene, CDR3 protein, CDR3 DNA. D genes are given only for firm matches. Clone size is not always given. Where it is, it says once, few, many or a class for expanded clones.

>.|TRBV20-1|.|TRBJ2-7
CSAVGSGTSSYEQYF
TGCAGTGCCGTAGGATCCGGGACGAGCTCCTACGAGCAGTACTTC
>.|TRBV7-2|many|TRBJ2-2
CASSALGSNTGELFF
TGTGCCAGCAGCGCCCTCGGGTCGAACACCGGGGAGCTGTTTTTT
>.|TRBV9|.|TRBJ1-2
CASSVADGMGGYTF
TGTGCCAGCAGCGTAGCTGACGGAATGGGAGGCTACACCTTC
>.|TRBV28|many|TRBJ2-7
CASSLRLDEQYF
TGTGCCAGCAGTTTAAGACTGGACGAGCAGTACTTC
>.|TRBV29-1|many|TRBJ2-5
CSVETSWETQYF
TGCAGCGTTGAAACTAGCTGGGAGACCCAGTACTTC
>.|TRBV24-1|.|TRBJ1-1
CATSAWGSEAFF
TGTGCCACCAGTGCCTGGGGCAGTGAAGCTTTCTTT
>TRBD2|TRBV20-1|.|TRBJ2-5
CSASWLAGGGGETQYF
TGCAGTGCTAGCTGGCTAGCGGGAGGCGGTGGGGAGACCCAGTACTTC
>.|TRBV19|.|TRBJ1-5
CASTSDGNSNQPQHF
TGTGCCAGTACCTCGGACGGTAATAGCAATCAGCCCCAGCATTTT
>.|TRBV12-3/TRBV12-4|once|TRBJ1-1
CASSVSPQEMNTEAFF
TGTGCCAGCAGTGTTAGTCCTCAGGAGATGAACACTGAAGCTTTCTTT
>TRBD1|TRBV7-2|.|TRBJ2-5
CASSQSYDRASETQYF
TGTGCCAGCAGCCAATCCTACGACAGGGCATCAGAGACCCAGTACTTC
>.|TRBV6-2/TRBV6-3|many|TRBJ2-4
CASSYNRQAAKNIQYF
TGTGCCAGCAGTTACAACCGACAGGCGGCCAAAAACATTCAGTACTTC
>.|TRBV12-3/TRBV12-4|many|TRBJ1-1
CASSLPTGRNTEAFF
TGTGCCAGCAGTCTACCGACAGGAAGGAACACTGAAGCTTTCTTT
>.|TRBV9|many|TRBJ2-7
CASSVGSSSSYEQYF
TGTGCCAGCAGCGTAGGTTCATCGAGCTCCTACGAGCAGTACTTC
>.|TRBV6-1|many|TRBJ2-7
CASSGLGFPTYEQYF
TGTGCCAGCAGTGGACTGGGATTTCCTACCTACGAGCAGTACTTC
>.|TRBV14|many|TRBJ2-2
CASSQVTAGELFF
TGTGCCAGCAGCCAAGTTACGGCCGGGGAGCTGTTTTTT
>TRBD1|TRBV11-2|.|TRBJ2-2
CASSLNLHRGLGELFF
TGTGCCAGCAGCTTAAACCTCCACAGGGGTTTGGGGGAGCTGTTTTTT
>.|TRBV11-2|many|TRBJ1-3
CASSFPSSGNTIYF
TGTGCCAGCAGCTTCCCTTCCTCTGGAAACACCATATATTTT
>.|TRBV30|many|TRBJ1-1
CAWSVTPPEAFF
TGTGCCTGGAGTGTAACCCCACCTGAAGCTTTCTTT
>TRBD2|TRBV12-3/TRBV12-4|few|TRBJ2-5
CASSSGLAGPARETQYF
TGTGCCAGCAGTTCCGGACTAGCGGGACCAGCGCGGGAGACCCAGTACTTC
>.|TRBV12-3/TRBV12-4|.|TRBJ1-1
CASSLARVNLNTEAFF
TGTGCCAGCAGTTTAGCGCGGGTCAATTTGAACACTGAAGCTTTCTTT
>.|TRBV28|many|TRBJ1-5
CASSLYGRGGRFGNQPQHF
TGTGCCAGCAGTTTATATGGCAGGGGAGGGCGATTCGGCAATCAGCCCCAGCATTTT
>.|TRBV9|many|TRBJ2-2
CASSVYRDQNTGELFF
TGTGCCAGCAGCGTATATCGGGACCAGAACACCGGGGAGCTGTTTTTT
>.|TRBV10-1|.|TRBJ1-3
CASSESYVQGAVNTIYF
TGCGCCAGCAGTGAGTCGTACGTCCAGGGCGCTGTAAACACCATATATTTT
>.|TRBV27|many|TRBJ2-7
CASSIKGGSYEQYF
TGTGCCAGCAGCATCAAGGGGGGCTCCTACGAGCAGTACTTC
>.|TRBV19|many|TRBJ2-7
CASSIRGYEQYF
TGTGCCAGTAGTATTCGGGGTTACGAGCAGTACTTC
>TRBD1|TRBV10-3|many|TRBJ1-1
CAISPTGDGTEAFF
TGTGCCATCAGTCCGACAGGGGACGGGACTGAAGCTTTCTTT
>TRBD1|TRBV5-1|many|TRBJ1-1
CASSFGTGREAFF
TGCGCCAGCAGCTTTGGGACAGGGCGTGAAGCTTTCTTT
>.|TRBV29-1|many|TRBJ1-1
CSVVQRNIMNTEAFF
TGCAGCGTTGTTCAGCGTAACATAATGAACACTGAAGCTTTCTTT
>.|TRBV7-9|many|TRBJ2-7
CASGSAAYEQYF
TGTGCCAGCGGGTCGGCCGCCTACGAGCAGTACTTC
>TRBD2|TRBV5-1|.|TRBJ2-2
CASTSRLAGVITGELFF
TGCGCCAGCACTTCGAGGCTAGCGGGAGTAATAACCGGGGAGCTGTTTTTT
>.|TRBV6-1|.|TRBJ1-1
CASSPPGLTEAFF
TGTGCCAGCAGTCCCCCAGGGCTAACTGAAGCTTTCTTT
>.|TRBV20-1|many|TRBJ2-7
CSARDLTAAYGHFDYEQYF
TGCAGTGCTAGAGACTTAACAGCCGCCTATGGCCATTTTGACTACGAGCAGTACTTC
>.|TRBV6-1|many|TRBJ2-7
CASSDSTGGAGYEQYF
TGTGCCAGCAGTGATTCCACTGGGGGGGCTGGATACGAGCAGTACTTC
>.|TRBV30|many|TRBJ2-7
CAWSRNRGSEQYF
TGTGCCTGGAGCCGAAACCGGGGTTCCGAGCAGTACTTC
>.|TRBV14|many|TRBJ2-5
CASSQEDWRTQYF
TGTGCCAGCAGCCAAGAGGACTGGCGCACCCAGTACTTC
>TRBD2|TRBV5-6|.|TRBJ2-4
CASTPWGGENIQYF
TGTGCCAGCACCCCATGGGGGGGGGAAAACATTCAGTACTTC
>TRBD2|TRBV29-1|many|TRBJ2-7
CSVVGTKYEQYF
TGCAGCGTTGTCGGGACTAAATACGAGCAGTACTTC
>.|TRBV12-3/TRBV12-4|.|TRBJ1-2
CASSKTGGYTF
TGTGCCAGCAGCAAGACTGGGGGCTACACCTTC
>.|TRBV12-3/TRBV12-4|many|TRBJ2-7
CATLMTGSYEQYF
TGTGCCACCCTGATGACAGGATCCTACGAGCAGTACTTC
>.|TRBV20-1|many|TRBJ2-5
CSARDPASGQETQYF
TGCAGTGCTAGAGACCCCGCCTCGGGCCAAGAGACCCAGTACTTC
>TRBD2|TRBV6-1|many|TRBJ2-7
CASSVAGGDPDEQYF
TGTGCCAGCAGCGTAGCGGGAGGGGACCCCGACGAGCAGTACTTC